This TCR beta chain emerged from a study of graft-versus-host responses after intestinal transplantation. V gave up 5 bases and J gave up 8 bases, with 21 bases separating them. The germline CDR1 and CDR2 sequences are MNHEY and SMNVEV (reference sequence). There are 15 residues in the CDR3. The data were produced by immunoSEQ multiplex PCR, yet TCRdb's version contains in-frame clones alone and is incomplete. The repertoire holds 55,000 to 70,000 clones, with about 90% as singletons. The sequence was obtained from a human patient who received an intestinal transplant, so some T cells may come from the graft donor. This chain uses TRBV27 with TRBJ1-2; D may be TRBD1 (5 bases). The sample in question was PBMCs, obtained approximately 120 days after intestinal transplantation. This chain's CDR3 is CASSEGHGGVEGYTF. DNA for the CDR3: TGTGCCAGCAGTGAGGGCCATGGGGGGGTTGAAGGCTACACCTTC.